This T cell receptor (beta chain) was sequenced during a study of T cell responses to AZD1222 COVID-19 vaccine. Notes on the study in general: Epitopes outside B.1.351 and B.1.1.7 mutated regions reportedly drew nearly half of spike TCRs. In a largely white British group with more females than males, clonal diversity was possibly underestimated. Spike-spanning, vaccine-associated CD4 TCRs were dominant at 160-218 and 743-854. Spike-specific TCR breadth and depth were elevated following two AZD1222 doses.

The method was immunoSEQ multiplex PCR; TCRdb's version includes in-frame clones alone and lacks a portion of them. The table shows about 76,000 clones, with 70% to 90% occurring only once. As concerns this clone: Its cognate antigen is unknown.

The clonotype comes from an adult in good health. Material: peripheral blood, obtained on day 0 of AZD1222 vaccination.

The chain's CDR3 is CATRKGGVGEKLFF. The DNA for the CDR3 is TGTGCCACCAGAAAAGGGGGGGTCGGGGAAAAACTGTTTTTT. V usage is TRBV6-5 and J usage is TRBJ1-4; possible D gene TRBD1, 6 bases. CDR3 length equals 14 residues. The germline V gene has CDR1 MNHEY and CDR2 SVGAGI. V lost 10 bases and J lost 8, with 20 bases in between.